A single sample is the source of the 9 T cell receptor beta chains below, sequenced in a study of a mutant IDH1 vaccine in newly diagnosed glioma. Sequenced by immunoSEQ multiplex PCR; TCRdb stores in-frame clones only, minus some. Counted here are about 32,000 clones, around four fifths occurring once; the ten biggest clones make up more than 3%. Specified time point: week 35, safety follow-up. With topical imiquimod, each dose of the vaccine consisted of 300 ug of mutant IDH1 20-mer peptide. These receptors have no known antigen. Source: PBMCs, taken from a glioma patient whose treatment included an IDH1 peptide vaccine. The source is a man aged 40-50 years with glioma. Some clones in this sample may be carry-over from other donors' samples.

The genes are TRBV18 and TRBJ1-1, with no clear D. The ends were cut back, 2 bases at V and 1 base at J, with 8 bases in the middle. The CDR3 loop spans 14 amino acids. CDR1 KGHSH and CDR2 LQKENI come from the germline V gene. CDR3 amino acids: CASSPTKGNTEAFF. Written as DNA, the CDR3 is TGTGCCAGCTCACCAACTAAGGGGAACACTGAAGCTTTCTTT.

The rearrangement uses TRBV5-1 and TRBJ2-5; no reliable D call. Trimming removed 5 bases from V and 3 bases from J, with 14 bases in between. Germline CDR1 and CDR2: SGHRS and YFSETQ. There are 14 residues in the CDR3. In DNA form, the CDR3 reads TGCGCCAGCAGTACTATGGGTAGTAAAGAGACCCAGTACTTC. Its protein is CASSTMGSKETQYF.

A remark on this clone: Mismatch with germline at one junction end may stem from a read error. The genes are TRBV7-7 and TRBJ1-1; D is unresolved. This CDR3 has 13 amino acids. CDR1 and CDR2 (germline): SSHAT, FNYEAQ (reference sequence). The chain's CDR3 is CASSLRPNTEAFF. The CDR3 nucleotides are TGTGCTAGCAGCTTAAGGCCGAACACTGAAGCTTTCTTT.

The rearrangement joins TRBV4-1 to TRBJ2-7; a possible D gene is TRBD1 (6 bases). Germline CDR1 is MGHRA and CDR2 is YSYEKL. The CDR3 spans 13 residues. V was trimmed by 6 bases and J by 4 bases, leaving 13 bases between them. Here the CDR3 reads CASRKTGSYEQYF. CDR3 nucleotide sequence: TGCGCCAGCAGGAAAACAGGGTCTTACGAGCAGTACTTC.

The V gene is TRBV27, the J gene TRBJ1-5, with a weak D call TRBD1 (6 bases). The CDR3 loop spans 16 amino acids. Trimming shortened V by 2 bases and J by 4 bases, and 15 bases separated the two germline ends. CDR1 and CDR2 from the germline V gene are MNHEY and SMNVEV (reference sequence). Written as DNA, the CDR3 is TGTGCCAGCAGTTTAGATTGGCGGACAGCTAATCAGCCCCAGCATTTT. It is translated as CASSLDWRTANQPQHF.

The chain is built from TRBV5-6 and TRBJ1-6; a possible D gene is TRBD1 (6 bases). Germline V lookup: CDR1 SGHDT, CDR2 YYEEEE. Deletions cut 4 bases from V and 7 bases from J, with 12 bases between. The CDR3 runs to 14 residues. The CDR3 sequence is CASSQRGENSPLHF. For the CDR3, the DNA is TGTGCCAGCAGCCAAAGGGGGGAAAATTCACCCCTCCACTTT.

The chain joins TRBV7-2 to TRBJ2-7; D remains ambiguous. The germline V gene has CDR1 SGHTA and CDR2 FQGNSA. Trimming removed 2 bases from V and 4 bases from J, with 12 bases in between. The CDR3 contains 14 residues. DNA for the CDR3: TGTGCCAGCAGCTTAATAGCCAATCGGTACGAGCAGTACTTC. Amino acids: CASSLIANRYEQYF.

The chain employs TRBV5-4 and TRBJ2-5; 11 nucleotides line up with TRBD2. The CDR3 spans 19 residues. V was pared by 1 base and J by 4 bases, with 15 bases of the junction left unmatched. Germline V gene lookup returns CDR1 SGHNT and CDR2 YYREEE (reference sequence). The CDR3 nucleotides are TGTGCCAGCAGCTTGATGGGCACCGCGACTAGCGGGGCCCGAGAGACCCAGTACTTC. This codes for CASSLMGTATSGARETQYF.

This sequence joins TRBV7-2 and TRBJ1-6; possible D gene TRBD1, 5 bases. The V end was cut by 5 bases, the J end by 15 bases, with 17 bases between. This CDR3 comprises 13 residues. Germline values: CDR1 SGHTA, CDR2 FQGNSA. The CDR3 is CASSQTTRGNLHF. CDR3 coding DNA: TGTGCCAGCAGCCAAACCACTAGGGGAAACCTCCACTTT.